This T cell receptor beta chain was sequenced for a study of cytomegalovirus exposure and HLA in healthy donors. In the study overall: The study placed less than 90% of its approximately 360 genotyped donors in the Caucasian-associated ancestry cluster. Study-wide findings and caveats: Data from an earlier analysis indicated that most TCR beta V segments were productive either about 90% or about 30% of the time. Analyzed later, association rates of TCRs varied across HLA loci, with DRB1 most and HLA-C fewest. Relative to the approximately 670-donor mean, N-insertions were reportedly fewer in an Asian-associated ancestry cluster in a later analysis.

In the PCR, 60 Vbeta and 13 Jbeta primers were used. The method was immunoSEQ multiplex PCR; TCRdb's version includes in-frame clones alone and lacks a portion of them. The sample holds 55,000 or so clones, roughly four fifths seen once. Remarks on this clone: Its antigen is unidentified.

This CDR3 contains 11 residues. The germline V gene encodes CDR1 MGHDK and CDR2 SYGVNS. J was trimmed by 12 bases and V by 4 bases; bases with no gene match: 3. The chain joins TRBV25-1 to TRBJ2-1; 7 nucleotides match TRBD2. This TCR was sampled from a man aged 30 to 45 in good health and CMV-seronegative. The specimen sequenced was PBMCs. This chain's CDR3 is CASSAPSGQFF. In nucleotides, the CDR3 is TGTGCCAGCAGTGCCCCTAGCGGGCAGTTCTTC.